These T cell receptor beta chains were read from a single sample in a study of blood T cell repertoires in COVID-19. The repertoire was sequenced with immunoSEQ multiplex PCR; TCRdb's copy has only in-frame clones and lacks some. The data show about 45,000 clones, 80% to 90% seen once. Sequenced sample: peripheral blood. Receptor source: a human donor in a cohort sampled during active COVID-19. The CDR3 runs from the conserved cysteine through the conserved F or W. D genes are given only for firm matches. Clone sizes are given selectively: once, few, many, or a class where the clone is expanded.

V gene	clone size	D gene	J gene	CDR3 DNA	CDR3 protein
TRBV2	.	.	TRBJ1-5	TGTGCCAGCAGTGAACAGGGCAATCAGCCCCAGCATTTT	CASSEQGNQPQHF
TRBV9	.	TRBD1	TRBJ2-7	TGTGCCAGCAGCGTAGCTGAGACAGGGGGCATCGACGAGCAGTACTTC	CASSVAETGGIDEQYF
TRBV3-1/TRBV3-2	.	.	TRBJ1-6	TGTGCCAGCAGCCCTTCCAGGGCTGATTCACCCCTCCACTTT	CASSPSRADSPLHF
TRBV2	.	TRBD2	TRBJ2-1	TGTGCCAGCAGTGCTGAAGCGGGGTACAATGAGCAGTTCTTC	CASSAEAGYNEQFF
TRBV6-4	.	.	TRBJ2-3	TGTGCCAGCAGTGACACCGAGGGCCACACAGATACGCAGTATTTT	CASSDTEGHTDTQYF
TRBV14	.	.	TRBJ1-1	TGTGCCAGCAGCTTAGTAGCAGGGTCGAACACTGAAGCTTTCTTT	CASSLVAGSNTEAFF
TRBV13	.	TRBD1	TRBJ2-5	TGTGCCAGCAGCCAGACAGGGTCGGCAGAGACCCAGTACTTC	CASSQTGSAETQYF
TRBV30	.	TRBD2	TRBJ2-1	TGTGCCTGGAGTGTGGGGGGGAGCGGCAATGAGCAGTTCTTC	CAWSVGGSGNEQFF
TRBV4-3	.	.	TRBJ2-5	TGCGCCAGCAGCCAAGATTGGCGCAGGGAAGAGACCCAGTACTTC	CASSQDWRREETQYF
TRBV24-1	.	.	TRBJ2-3	TGTGCCACCAGTGATCTGGCCACAGATACGCAGTATTTT	CATSDLATDTQYF
TRBV6-5	.	.	TRBJ2-2	TGTGCCAGCAGTTACGAGGGTTGGGCCGGGGAGCTGTTTTTT	CASSYEGWAGELFF
TRBV18	.	.	TRBJ2-7	TGTGCCAGCTCACCGGACAGCCAAACCTACGAGCAGTACTTC	CASSPDSQTYEQYF
TRBV7-2	.	.	TRBJ2-7	TGTGCCAGCAGCAAAACAGGGACGAAGTACGAGCAGTACTTC	CASSKTGTKYEQYF
TRBV12-3/TRBV12-4	.	.	TRBJ1-2	TGTGCCAGCAGTTTTCCCGGACTGGGCGGCTACACCTTC	CASSFPGLGGYTF
TRBV9	.	.	TRBJ2-7	TGTGCCAGCAGCATCAGGGGTGTCGACGAGCAGTACTTC	CASSIRGVDEQYF
TRBV4-1	once	TRBD1	TRBJ2-5	TGCGCCAGCAGCCCTGGTCGGGCAGGGGGCAGGGAGACCCAGTACTTC	CASSPGRAGGRETQYF
TRBV19	.	.	TRBJ2-3	TGTGCCAGTAGTAGCCCCCGGGACTCGTCCTATGGGGCGTCAGATACGCAGTATTTT	CASSSPRDSSYGASDTQYF
TRBV25-1	once	.	TRBJ1-2	TGTGCCAGCAGTGAGGGATTCAGGGTGGGCTATGGCTACACCTTC	CASSEGFRVGYGYTF
TRBV7-2	.	.	TRBJ1-2	TGTGCCAGCAGCCGGGGGGACAAGTATGGCTACACCTTC	CASSRGDKYGYTF
TRBV5-4	.	.	TRBJ2-3	TGTGCCAGCAGCTTCGGGTTCCCCAGGGCGGATACGCAGTATTTT	CASSFGFPRADTQYF
TRBV9	.	TRBD2	TRBJ2-3	TGCGCCAGCCGCGTAGCGGGGCGGCGGGATTACACAGATACGCAGTATTTT	CASRVAGRRDYTDTQYF
TRBV7-6	.	.	TRBJ2-7	TGTGCCAGCAGCTTAACTGGACACTCTTACGAGCAGTACTTC	CASSLTGHSYEQYF
TRBV4-2	.	.	TRBJ2-2	TGTGCCAGCAGCCAAGACTCGAAGACAGCGAACACCGGGGAGCTGTTTTTT	CASSQDSKTANTGELFF
TRBV4-2	.	TRBD2	TRBJ2-3	TGTGCCAGCAGCCACTCTAGCGGGGTAAGCACAGATACGCAGTATTTT	CASSHSSGVSTDTQYF
TRBV10-3	.	TRBD2	TRBJ2-2	TGTGCCTCCCGACTAGCGGGAGATGTCGGGGAGCTGTTTTTT	CASRLAGDVGELFF
TRBV7-9	.	TRBD1	TRBJ1-1	TGTGCCAGCAGCTTAGCCTTGACAGGGGGGGACACTGAAGCTTTCTTT	CASSLALTGGDTEAFF
TRBV30	.	.	TRBJ2-7	TGTGCCTGGAGTGGAGACGGGATGCCCCACTACGAGCAGTACTTC	CAWSGDGMPHYEQYF
TRBV11-1	once	TRBD2	TRBJ2-1	TGTGCCAGCAGCTTGTCAGGGAGCGGGACTTACAATGAGCAGTTCTTC	CASSLSGSGTYNEQFF
TRBV2	.	.	TRBJ2-7	TGTGCCAGCACGATTGCGAACCGCGGGCAGCAGTACTTC	CASTIANRGQQYF
TRBV5-6	.	.	TRBJ2-5	TGTGCCAGCAGCCTTAGCGGTCAAGAGACCCAGTACTTC	CASSLSGQETQYF
TRBV25-1	few	.	TRBJ2-7	TGTGCCAGCAGCCCGCGGGCTGCCTCCTACGAGCAGTACTTC	CASSPRAASYEQYF
TRBV18	.	.	TRBJ1-6	TGTGCCAGCTCCCAGTCCGGAACAGGGAGTTCACCCCTCCACTTT	CASSQSGTGSSPLHF